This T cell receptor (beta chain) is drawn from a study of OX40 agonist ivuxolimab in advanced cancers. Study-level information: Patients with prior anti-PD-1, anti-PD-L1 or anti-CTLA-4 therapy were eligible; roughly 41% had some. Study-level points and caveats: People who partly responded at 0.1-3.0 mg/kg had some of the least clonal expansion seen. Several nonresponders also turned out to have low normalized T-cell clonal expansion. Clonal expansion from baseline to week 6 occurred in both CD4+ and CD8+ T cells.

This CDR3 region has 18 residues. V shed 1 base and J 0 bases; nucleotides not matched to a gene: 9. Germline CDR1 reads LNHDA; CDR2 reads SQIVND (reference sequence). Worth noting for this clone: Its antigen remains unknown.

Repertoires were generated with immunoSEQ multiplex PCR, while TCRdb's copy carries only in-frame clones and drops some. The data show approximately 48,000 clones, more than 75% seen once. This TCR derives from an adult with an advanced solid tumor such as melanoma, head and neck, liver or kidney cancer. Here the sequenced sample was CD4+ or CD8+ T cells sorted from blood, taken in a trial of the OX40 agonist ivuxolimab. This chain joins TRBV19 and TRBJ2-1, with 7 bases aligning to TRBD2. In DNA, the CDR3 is TGTGCCAGTAGTATAGGATGGCTAGCGGCAAGCTCCTACAATGAGCAGTTCTTC. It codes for CASSIGWLAASSYNEQFF.